The 19 T cell receptor beta chains listed next were all sequenced from one sample in a study of cytomegalovirus exposure and HLA in healthy donors. Amplification used 60 Vbeta primers and 13 Jbeta primers. Assay used: immunoSEQ multiplex PCR; TCRdb lists only in-frame clones, some missing. The repertoire holds around 65,000 clones, 62% seen once, with 2.8% in the top ten. Sequenced sample: PBMCs. These TCRs come from a man between 25 and 39 years old in good health and CMV-seronegative.

This sequence joins TRBV5-1 and TRBJ1-6, with 8 nucleotides matching TRBD1. This CDR3 has 14 residues. Trimming cost V 4 bases and J 7 bases; bases outside gene matches: 4. CDR1 is SGHRS, CDR2 YFSETQ, per germline. CDR3 amino acids: CASSIGQGNSPLHF. CDR3 DNA sequence: TGCGCCAGCAGCATAGGACAGGGCAATTCACCCCTCCACTTT.

The rearrangement uses TRBV27 and TRBJ1-2; D possibly corresponds to TRBD1 (6 bases). The CDR3 runs to 13 residues. The V gene lost 7 bases and the J gene lost 8 bases, with 17 bases spanning the gap. The germline V gene encodes CDR1 MNHEY and CDR2 SMNVEV (reference sequence). CDR3 sequence reads: CASKGYRVGGYTF. CDR3 coding DNA: TGTGCCAGCAAGGGGTACAGGGTTGGAGGCTACACCTTC.

The chain is built from TRBV27 and TRBJ2-7; 8 bases are a match to TRBD1. CDR3 length: 15 amino acids. The V gene end was trimmed by 4 bases and the J gene end by 1 base; junction bases not matched to a gene: 6. Germline-derived CDR1 and CDR2 are MNHEY and SMNVEV (reference sequence). CDR3 amino acids: CASSWTGTGSYEQYF. Here the CDR3 DNA reads TGTGCCAGCAGTTGGACAGGGACGGGGTCCTACGAGCAGTACTTC.

This clone was observed a few times. Here the CDR3 DNA reads TGTGCCAGTAGTATAGGAATGGGAGGGATCTATGGCTACACCTTC. Translation gives CASSIGMGGIYGYTF. The genes are TRBV19 and TRBJ1-2; D remains ambiguous. The CDR3 consists of 15 residues. Germline CDR1 and CDR2: LNHDA and SQIVND (reference sequence). V lost 1 base to trimming and J lost 4 bases, with 13 bases between them.

V and J are TRBV10-2 and TRBJ2-7, with 7 positions matching TRBD1. The V segment lost 9 bases and the J segment 3 bases; nucleotides outside the gene matches: 11. The V gene's germline CDR1 is WSHSY and CDR2 SAAADI. The CDR3 is 14 residues long. CDR3 coding DNA: TGCGCCAGTTTTGGATTCCGACAGGGCTACGAGCAGTACTTC. Its translation: CASFGFRQGYEQYF.

The chain carries TRBV7-2 and TRBJ1-5; no firm D call. Trimming removed 5 bases from V and 0 bases from J, with 11 bases in between. The CDR3 has 15 residues. The germline V gene has CDR1 SGHTA and CDR2 FQGNSA. The CDR3 loop reads CASSKEPYSNQPQHF. In nucleotides, the CDR3 is TGTGCCAGCAGCAAGGAGCCGTATAGCAATCAGCCCCAGCATTTT. Drawing the rest from reference TRBV7-2 and TRBJ1-5, the complete variable domain is GAGVSQSPSNKVTEKGKDVELRCDPISGHTALYWYRQSLGQGLEFLIYFQGNSAPDKSGLPSDRFSAERTGGSVSTLTIQRTQQEDSAVYLCASSKEPYSNQPQHFGDGTRLSIL.

V usage is TRBV5-1 and J usage is TRBJ2-2; the D is unclear. Germline CDR1 reads SGHRS; CDR2 reads YFSETQ. Trimming shortened V by 2 bases and J by 6 bases, and 8 bases separated the two germline ends. The CDR3 contains 13 residues. CDR3 loop: CASSFPQAGELFF. The CDR3 DNA follows: TGCGCCAGCAGCTTCCCGCAGGCCGGGGAGCTGTTTTTT.

This chain connects TRBV5-8 to TRBJ1-1, with D tentatively TRBD1 (5 bases). The CDR3 runs to 15 residues. CDR1 and CDR2 (germline): SGHTS, YDEGEE. The V gene lost 0 bases and the J gene lost 1 base, with 10 bases spanning the gap. The CDR3 DNA is TGTGCCAGCAGCTTGGGGCAAACAGGGAACACTGAAGCTTTCTTT. As protein: CASSLGQTGNTEAFF.

As for this clone: The same CDR3 is also encoded by other DNA sequences in this sample. The J gene is TRBJ2-2, the V gene TRBV5-6; the D is unclear. Germline CDR1 reads SGHDT; CDR2 reads YYEEEE. The CDR3 has 14 residues. V shed 1 base and J shed 1 base, with 5 bases lying between them. The CDR3 DNA is TGTGCCAGCAGCTTGACAAGGAACACCGGGGAGCTGTTTTTT. This encodes CASSLTRNTGELFF.

V is TRBV29-1 and J is TRBJ2-7; D is uncertain. Germline CDR1 is SQVTM and CDR2 is ANQGSEA. Trimming took off 4 bases at V and 0 bases at J, with 10 bases between the two ends. This CDR3 is 13 amino acids long. This chain's CDR3 is CSVVNPGSYEQYF. CDR3 nucleotides: TGCAGCGTTGTCAACCCAGGCTCCTACGAGCAGTACTTC.

V and J are TRBV29-1 and TRBJ2-6; a possible D gene is TRBD2 (5 bases). The CDR3 consists of 14 residues. Trimming took off 3 bases at V and 0 bases at J, with 6 bases between the two ends. Germline-derived CDR1 and CDR2 are SQVTM and ANQGSEA. Here the CDR3 reads CSVEGSSGANVLTF. The DNA of the CDR3 is TGCAGCGTTGAGGGGAGCTCTGGGGCCAACGTCCTGACTTTC.

This clone has only a few counts. The chain is built from TRBV19 and TRBJ2-3; 10 bases match TRBD2. The V segment lost 6 bases and the J segment 4 bases; nucleotides outside the gene matches: 7. The germline V gene has CDR1 LNHDA and CDR2 SQIVND (reference sequence). There are 15 residues in the CDR3. The CDR3 is CASSSPSGGADTQYF. The CDR3 DNA reads TGTGCCAGTAGCTCCCCTAGCGGGGGTGCAGATACGCAGTATTTT.

The V and J genes are TRBV27 and TRBJ2-7; 8 bases match TRBD1. Germline V gene data show CDR1 as MNHEY and CDR2 as SMNVEV (reference sequence). The CDR3 runs to 13 residues. J lost 9 bases, V lost 2 bases, and 6 bases had no gene match. CDR3 DNA: TGTGCCAGCAGTTTAGGGACAGGTCGAGTGCAGTACTTC. Encoded protein: CASSLGTGRVQYF.

The chain employs TRBV1 and TRBJ2-5; the table's D gene call, TRBD2, was not cross checked with the DNA. TRBV1 is flagged as a pseudogene. CDR3 length: 17 amino acids. CDR3 in amino acids: CTSSQDQRTRGGETQYF. CDR3 nucleotides: TGCACCAGCAGCCAAGATCAGAGGACTAGGGGCGGAGAGACCCAGTACTTC.

The V and J genes are TRBV7-9 and TRBJ2-5, with 12 bases lining up with TRBD2. V gave up 3 bases and J gave up 4 bases; unmatched junction bases: 12. From germline, CDR1 is SEHNR and CDR2 FQNEAQ (reference sequence). The CDR3 sequence is 18 residues long. CDR3 bases: TGTGCCAGCAGCTTTTATATCGGACTAGCGGGGATTGGAGAGACCCAGTACTTC. This gives the protein CASSFYIGLAGIGETQYF.

The CDR3 loop reads CASNAGGVETQYF. DNA of the CDR3: TGTGCCAGCAACGCGGGGGGGGTGGAGACCCAGTACTTC. V and J are TRBV7-9 and TRBJ2-5, with TRBD2 matching over 9 bases. V lost 7 bases, J lost 5 bases, and 5 bases stayed unmatched. Germline-derived CDR1 and CDR2 are SEHNR and FQNEAQ (reference sequence). The CDR3 has 13 residues.

The V gene is TRBV15, the J gene TRBJ1-5; 7 nucleotides line up with TRBD1. Germline-derived CDR1 and CDR2 are LNHNV and YYDKDF (reference sequence). This CDR3 is 15 amino acids long. The V and J ends lost 3 bases and 5 bases, in that order; junction bases with no gene match: 7. CDR3 region: CATSSDRAPDQPQHF. DNA of the CDR3: TGTGCCACCAGCAGCGACAGGGCCCCCGATCAGCCCCAGCATTTT.

V usage is TRBV15 and J usage is TRBJ2-3, with 10 bases lining up with TRBD1. The CDR3 is made up of 15 amino acids. Germline trimming cut 3 bases from V and 4 bases from J; bases unmatched to any gene: 4. The germline V gene encodes CDR1 LNHNV and CDR2 YYDKDF (reference sequence). The CDR3 coding sequence is TGTGCCACCAGCAGCGGGGACAGGGGAGCAGATACGCAGTATTTT. Translating gives CATSSGDRGADTQYF.

In this sample, this clone turned up a few times. CDR3 sequence: CASSYGPGQGSDEQYF. The CDR3 DNA follows: TGTGCCAGCAGTTATGGCCCGGGGCAGGGGAGCGACGAGCAGTACTTC. The chain has TRBV6-5 and TRBJ2-7; maybe TRBD1 (6 bases). The germline V gene encodes CDR1 MNHEY and CDR2 SVGAGI. CDR3 size: 16 residues. Deletions cut 3 bases from V and 5 bases from J, with 20 bases between.